These T cell receptor beta chains were read from a single sample in a study of technical replicates of blood from a few donors. Profiled with immunoSEQ multiplex PCR; TCRdb holds only in-frame clones, not every one. This sample has about 81,000 clones, with 95% to 97% found just once. Input material: T cells isolated from PBMCs. These receptors all stem from a human donor in good health. Each CDR3 is given with its conserved first and last residue. The D gene is left open where the match is weak. Clone sizes are given selectively: once, few, many, or a class where the clone is expanded.

>TRBV28|TRBD2|.|TRBJ2-1
CASSLGGLAGEGTYNEQFF
TGTGCCAGCAGTTTAGGGGGACTAGCGGGAGAGGGGACCTACAATGAGCAGTTCTTC
>TRBV6-4|TRBD1|.|TRBJ2-1
CASSDLPGDRGNEQFF
TGTGCCAGCAGTGACCTCCCCGGGGACAGGGGCAATGAGCAGTTCTTC
>TRBV28|.|.|TRBJ1-4
CASRDSPNEKLFF
TGTGCCAGCAGGGACAGCCCTAATGAAAAACTGTTTTTT
>TRBV28|.|.|TRBJ2-7
CASSSSGSQREQYF
TGTGCCAGCAGTTCCAGTGGTAGCCAACGGGAGCAGTACTTC
>TRBV27|TRBD2|.|TRBJ2-7
CASSPRLAAISSYEQYF
TGTGCCAGCAGTCCAAGACTAGCGGCGATTAGCTCCTACGAGCAGTACTTC
>TRBV2|.|.|TRBJ2-7
CASSPTSYEQYF
TGTGCCAGCAGTCCAACTAGCTACGAGCAGTACTTC
>TRBV29-1|TRBD1|.|TRBJ1-2
CSVPGQGHYGYTF
TGCAGCGTCCCGGGACAGGGTCACTATGGCTACACCTTC
>TRBV2|.|.|TRBJ1-2
CASGETGKKGYTF
TGTGCCAGCGGGGAAACAGGGAAAAAGGGCTACACCTTC
>TRBV6-1|.|.|TRBJ2-2
CASSEGQYTGELFF
TGTGCCAGCAGTGAAGGGCAGTACACCGGGGAGCTGTTTTTT
>TRBV5-1|.|.|TRBJ1-2
CASSLLRGSNYGYTF
TGCGCCAGCAGCTTGCTAAGGGGATCTAACTATGGCTACACCTTC
>TRBV10-1|TRBD2|.|TRBJ2-7
CASSESSGSSYEQYF
TGCGCCAGCAGTGAGTCTAGCGGGAGTTCCTACGAGCAGTACTTC
>TRBV7-6|TRBD2|.|TRBJ2-1
CASSLTLAGYNEQFF
TGTGCCAGCAGCTTAACGCTAGCGGGGTACAATGAGCAGTTCTTC
>TRBV29-1|.|.|TRBJ2-6
CSVPQGKRTGANVLTF
TGCAGCGTACCCCAGGGGAAGAGAACTGGGGCCAACGTCCTGACTTTC
>TRBV28|TRBD1|.|TRBJ1-1
CASSGGQGTEAFF
TGTGCCAGCAGCGGTGGACAGGGAACTGAAGCTTTCTTT
>TRBV28|TRBD1|.|TRBJ1-2
CASSSGDSGYGYTF
TGTGCCAGCAGCTCTGGGGACAGTGGCTATGGCTACACCTTC
>TRBV6-6|.|once|TRBJ2-3
CASSYPRSSTDTQYF
TGTGCCAGCAGTTACCCACGGAGTTCCACAGATACGCAGTATTTT
>TRBV30|.|.|TRBJ1-5
CAWSPGDNQPQHF
TGTGCCTGGAGTCCCGGTGACAATCAGCCCCAGCATTTT
>TRBV7-9|.|.|TRBJ2-2
CASSPRVAANTGELFF
TGTGCCAGCAGCCCCCGGGTAGCGGCGAACACCGGGGAGCTGTTTTTT
>TRBV7-8|TRBD2|.|TRBJ2-7
CASSLGAGVPNYEQYF
TGTGCCAGCAGCTTAGGAGCGGGAGTACCCAACTACGAGCAGTACTTC
>TRBV7-8|TRBD1|.|TRBJ2-7
CASSITRDRVYEQYF
TGTGCCAGCAGCATCACTAGGGACAGGGTTTACGAGCAGTACTTC
>TRBV5-1|TRBD1|.|TRBJ1-4
CASRRDSGNEKLFF
TGCGCCAGCAGAAGGGACAGTGGAAATGAAAAACTGTTTTTT
>TRBV6-6|TRBD1|once|TRBJ2-7
CATGTGVAEQYF
TGTGCCACCGGTACAGGGGTCGCCGAGCAGTACTTC
>TRBV19|.|.|TRBJ1-1
CASSREGYTEAFF
TGTGCCAGTAGCCGCGAGGGATACACTGAAGCTTTCTTT
>TRBV21-1|.|.|TRBJ1-1
CASSPGNTEAFF
TGTGCCAGCAGCCCAGGGAACACTGAAGCTTTCTTT
>TRBV6-6|TRBD1|.|TRBJ1-2
CAGRPQGAYGYTF
TGTGCCGGACGGCCACAGGGGGCCTATGGCTACACCTTC
>TRBV28|TRBD1|.|TRBJ2-7
CASNEGADYEQYF
TGTGCCAGCAACGAGGGGGCGGATTACGAGCAGTACTTC